This T cell receptor beta chain originates from a study of response to subunit inactivated influenza vaccine. Study-wide results and caveats: The authors put forward the suggestion that each seasonal influenza vaccination may bring in only a limited number of new T cells.

With 2 bases removed from V and 6 bases from J, the gap between germline ends came to 18 bases. The CDR3 is made up of 15 amino acids. The germline V gene encodes CDR1 SGDLS and CDR2 YYNGEE. In TCRdb, the RT-PCR reads were re-called with MiXCR into one record per CDR3 protein. The sample contains around 470,000 distinct CDR3 sequences, approximately 6.9% of which appear only once. This clonotype was observed many times. The antigen remains unidentified. The chain is built from TRBV9 and TRBJ2-7; either TRBD1 or TRBD2 may supply D (6 bases each). The material was PBMCs from blood, obtained around 25 months after vaccination. The receptor was isolated from a man between 50 and 69 years old who received an inactivated influenza vaccine. CDR3 sequence (DNA): TGTGCCAGCAGCGTCGGGGGCGAGGTTTGGGGCGAGCAGTACTTC. Translated: CASSVGGEVWGEQYF.